The rows below give T cell receptor beta chains drawn from one sample of a study of regulatory T cells in long-lasting Graves disease. In TCRdb, the multiplex PCR reads were re-called with MiXCR into one record per CDR3 protein. The data contain about 560,000 distinct CDR3 sequences, about 15% of them singletons. The sample was also reused in another study, on T cells in Graves' hyperthyroidism and ophthalmopathy.

Sequenced here: peripheral blood mononuclear cells (PBMCs), sampled at new diagnosis, from a patient treated with antithyroid drugs. Receptor source: a man between 18 and 35 years old with Graves disease. CDR3s include the opening cysteine and the closing phenylalanine or tryptophan. Each record gives: V gene, D gene, clone size, J gene, CDR3 protein, CDR3 DNA. The D gene is left open where the match is weak. Some rows have no size entry. The others give once, few or many, or a class for an expanded clone.

v_call: TRBV5-1
d_call: TRBD2
clone_size: .
j_call: TRBJ2-1
cdr3_aa: CASSSASGRIYNEQFF
cdr3_nt: TGCGCCAGCAGCTCAGCTAGCGGGAGAATCTACAATGAGCAGTTCTTC

v_call: TRBV18
d_call: TRBD2
clone_size: once
j_call: TRBJ2-1
cdr3_aa: CASSQLAGSYDEQFF
cdr3_nt: TGTGCCAGCTCACAACTAGCGGGATCGTACGATGAGCAGTTCTTC

v_call: TRBV30
d_call: .
clone_size: many
j_call: TRBJ1-1
cdr3_aa: CAWTKLGDTEAFF
cdr3_nt: TGTGCCTGGACCAAACTGGGGGACACTGAAGCTTTCTTT

v_call: TRBV7-8
d_call: .
clone_size: few
j_call: TRBJ1-4
cdr3_aa: CASSLAPLRTTNEKLFF
cdr3_nt: TGTGCCAGCAGCTTAGCGCCCCTGCGGACAACTAATGAAAAACTGTTTTTT

v_call: TRBV5-1
d_call: TRBD1
clone_size: .
j_call: TRBJ1-2
cdr3_aa: CASGTAGQNYGYTF
cdr3_nt: TGCGCCAGCGGGACAGCTGGACAGAACTATGGCTACACCTTC

v_call: TRBV11-2
d_call: TRBD1
clone_size: few
j_call: TRBJ2-3
cdr3_aa: CASSWGTGSSDTQYF
cdr3_nt: TGTGCCAGCAGCTGGGGGACAGGGAGTTCAGATACGCAGTATTTT

v_call: TRBV29-1
d_call: .
clone_size: few
j_call: TRBJ2-7
cdr3_aa: CSVAPAGLGEYF
cdr3_nt: TGCAGCGTTGCCCCGGCAGGCCTTGGAGAGTACTTC

v_call: TRBV18
d_call: .
clone_size: .
j_call: TRBJ2-7
cdr3_aa: CASSRQRNSYEQYF
cdr3_nt: TGTGCCAGCTCCCGACAAAGGAACTCCTACGAGCAGTACTTC

v_call: TRBV6-2/TRBV6-3
d_call: .
clone_size: few
j_call: TRBJ1-5
cdr3_aa: CASSYSRGAGQPQHF
cdr3_nt: TGTGCCAGCAGTTACTCGAGGGGGGCGGGTCAGCCCCAGCATTTT

v_call: TRBV18
d_call: .
clone_size: many
j_call: TRBJ2-3
cdr3_aa: CASSPLAVTSTDTQYF
cdr3_nt: TGTGCCAGCTCACCACTAGCGGTTACTAGCACAGATACGCAGTATTTT

v_call: TRBV9
d_call: .
clone_size: few
j_call: TRBJ2-5
cdr3_aa: CASSERLSGETQYF
cdr3_nt: TGTGCCAGCAGCGAACGTTTGTCGGGAGAGACCCAGTACTTC

v_call: TRBV6-1
d_call: .
clone_size: .
j_call: TRBJ2-7
cdr3_aa: CASSVESYEQYF
cdr3_nt: TGTGCCAGCAGTGTTGAATCCTACGAGCAGTACTTC

v_call: TRBV6-1
d_call: TRBD1
clone_size: many
j_call: TRBJ2-5
cdr3_aa: CASSHDLRGRRVETQYF
cdr3_nt: TGTGCCAGCAGTCACGACCTCAGGGGGCGGAGGGTGGAGACCCAGTACTTC

v_call: TRBV18
d_call: .
clone_size: many
j_call: TRBJ2-1
cdr3_aa: CASSPYGTHSYNEQFF
cdr3_nt: TGTGCCAGCTCACCTTACGGGACACACTCCTACAATGAGCAGTTCTTC

v_call: TRBV3-1
d_call: .
clone_size: few
j_call: TRBJ2-2
cdr3_aa: CASSQGGSGELTGELFF
cdr3_nt: TGTGCCAGCAGCCAAGGGGGATCGGGCGAGCTCACCGGGGAGCTGTTTTTT

v_call: TRBV20-1
d_call: .
clone_size: .
j_call: TRBJ1-1
cdr3_aa: CSAGGSGRTEAFF
cdr3_nt: TGCAGTGCTGGAGGGAGTGGGCGCACTGAAGCTTTCTTT

v_call: TRBV9
d_call: TRBD2
clone_size: many
j_call: TRBJ2-7
cdr3_aa: CASSVAGGTSGTYEQYF
cdr3_nt: TGTGCCAGCAGCGTAGCTGGCGGGACTAGCGGAACCTACGAGCAGTACTTC

v_call: TRBV4-1
d_call: TRBD1
clone_size: .
j_call: TRBJ2-5
cdr3_aa: CASSLSGTAEETQYF
cdr3_nt: TGCGCCAGCAGCCTTTCCGGGACAGCTGAGGAGACCCAGTACTTC

v_call: TRBV29-1
d_call: .
clone_size: .
j_call: TRBJ1-2
cdr3_aa: CSVEEVSAFNYGYTF
cdr3_nt: TGCAGCGTTGAAGAGGTCAGCGCTTTTAACTATGGCTACACCTTC

v_call: TRBV7-9
d_call: TRBD1
clone_size: few
j_call: TRBJ2-7
cdr3_aa: CASGTPGTGASYEQYF
cdr3_nt: TGTGCCAGCGGCACCCCCGGGACAGGGGCCTCCTACGAGCAGTACTTC

v_call: TRBV11-2
d_call: TRBD2
clone_size: .
j_call: TRBJ2-3
cdr3_aa: CASSPPGLARTDTQYF
cdr3_nt: TGTGCCAGCAGCCCCCCGGGACTAGCTCGGACAGATACGCAGTATTTT

v_call: TRBV3-1
d_call: TRBD2
clone_size: few
j_call: TRBJ2-3
cdr3_aa: CASSLARGRGSDTQYF
cdr3_nt: TGTGCCAGCAGCCTGGCCCGGGGGAGGGGATCAGATACGCAGTATTTT

v_call: TRBV2
d_call: .
clone_size: many
j_call: TRBJ2-7
cdr3_aa: CASMVYEQYF
cdr3_nt: TGTGCCAGCATGGTGTACGAGCAGTACTTC